Listed below are T cell receptor beta chains from one sample, sequenced in a study of beta chain features in type 1 diabetes. Sequencing used immunoSEQ multiplex PCR; TCRdb keeps in-frame clones, though not all of them. The sample holds more than 300,000 clones, over 12% seen once. Sequenced sample: naive CD4+ T cells from blood. All receptors derive from a woman between 18 and 29 years old in good health. Each CDR3 is given with its conserved first and last residue. D genes are given only for firm matches. Not all rows give a size; the values are once, few, many and, for expanded clones, a class.

D gene,V gene,J gene,clone size,CDR3 protein,CDR3 DNA
-,TRBV9,TRBJ1-2,-,CASSPRGHPNYGYTF,TGTGCCAGCAGCCCAAGAGGACACCCCAACTATGGCTACACCTTC
-,TRBV9,TRBJ1-1,-,CASRRQENTEAFF,TGTGCCAGCAGGCGACAGGAGAACACTGAAGCTTTCTTT
-,TRBV2,TRBJ2-5,-,CALGGGETQYF,TGTGCTCTTGGGGGAGGAGAGACCCAGTACTTC
-,TRBV27,TRBJ1-1,-,CASSSRLPRLNTEAFF,TGTGCCAGCAGTTCCCGCCTACCCCGGTTGAACACTGAAGCTTTCTTT
-,TRBV5-1,TRBJ1-5,few,CASSPPRTRGQPQHF,TGCGCCAGCAGCCCACCTAGGACCCGGGGTCAGCCCCAGCATTTT
-,TRBV28,TRBJ2-1,few,CASSSPPEKQFF,TGTGCCAGCAGTTCGCCCCCAGAAAAGCAGTTCTTC
-,TRBV10-3,TRBJ2-7,few,CAISEYTSAYEQYF,TGTGCCATCAGTGAGTACACTAGTGCCTACGAGCAGTACTTC
TRBD2,TRBV7-9,TRBJ2-5,-,CASSFSGRTETQYF,TGTGCCAGCAGCTTTAGCGGGAGGACGGAGACCCAGTACTTC
TRBD2,TRBV9,TRBJ2-1,-,CASSVGVGEGHHNEQFF,TGTGCCAGCAGCGTAGGCGTGGGGGAGGGCCACCACAATGAGCAGTTCTTC
-,TRBV7-3,TRBJ2-1,-,CASSQTGAVYNEQFF,TGTGCCAGCAGCCAAACCGGAGCGGTCTACAATGAGCAGTTCTTC
-,TRBV20-1,TRBJ2-3,-,CSATLAPTQYF,TGCAGTGCTACCCTAGCTCCTACGCAGTATTTT
TRBD1,TRBV27,TRBJ2-1,few,CASSSRTGGYNEQFF,TGTGCCAGCAGTTCGCGGACAGGTGGATACAATGAGCAGTTCTTC
TRBD1,TRBV4-1,TRBJ2-5,few,CASSGTGDF,TGCGCCAGCAGCGGGACAGGGGACTTC